This T cell receptor beta chain was observed in a study of blood T cell repertoires in COVID-19. Residents of about two dozen US areas, aged about 18 to 100 years, made up the participants. Assay used: immunoSEQ multiplex PCR; TCRdb lists only in-frame clones, some missing. In the table there are 150,000 or so clones, around 79% of which are singletons. CDR3 length: 19 residues. Germline CDR1 is SEHNR and CDR2 is FQNEAQ (reference sequence). V lost 4 bases, J lost 3 bases, and 18 bases stayed unmatched. The sample taken for sequencing was PBMCs or T cells enriched from blood (not recorded which). The chain carries TRBV7-9 and TRBJ1-1; TRBD1 matches at 9 bases. This TCR came from a woman between 45 and 60 years old who had recovered from COVID-19. The CDR3 DNA follows: TGTGCCAGCAGCTCGCTACGCAGGGACAGGGAGAAGCAGTACACTGAAGCTTTCTTT. Translating gives CASSSLRRDREKQYTEAFF.